A selection of T cell receptor beta chains follows, all from one sample in a study of T cells in Graves' hyperthyroidism and ophthalmopathy. MiXCR, run by TCRdb on the multiplex PCR reads, gives a single entry per CDR3 protein. The sample holds about 350,000 distinct CDR3 sequences; over 11% are singletons and the top ten take around 23%. Sequenced input: blood. The receptors were sampled from a woman in her thirties with Graves' hyperthyroidism. Each CDR3 is given with its conserved first and last residue. Each record gives: CDR3 protein, CDR3 DNA, D gene, clone size, J gene, V gene. D genes are given only for firm matches. Expanded clones are given a class, and other clones once, few, many or no size at all.

cdr3_aa: CASSRRSGNQFF
cdr3_nt: TGTGCCAGCAGCAGGCGGAGCGGGAACCAGTTCTTC
d_call: TRBD2
clone_size: -
j_call: TRBJ2-1
v_call: TRBV7-9

cdr3_aa: CASSLFSPGIQYF
cdr3_nt: TGTGCCAGCAGTTTATTTTCGCCGGGGATTCAGTACTTC
d_call: -
clone_size: many
j_call: TRBJ2-4
v_call: TRBV28

cdr3_aa: CASTPGGVLHGYTF
cdr3_nt: TGTGCCAGCACTCCCGGCGGAGTTTTACATGGCTACACCTTC
d_call: -
clone_size: -
j_call: TRBJ1-2
v_call: TRBV28

cdr3_aa: CATSRDRQPQHF
cdr3_nt: TGTGCCACCAGCAGAGATCGTCAGCCCCAGCATTTT
d_call: -
clone_size: -
j_call: TRBJ1-5
v_call: TRBV15

cdr3_aa: CASRIQGRSYEQYF
cdr3_nt: TGTGCCAGCAGGATACAGGGGCGCTCCTACGAGCAGTACTTC
d_call: TRBD1
clone_size: many
j_call: TRBJ2-7
v_call: TRBV27

cdr3_aa: CASSQTGQGETQYF
cdr3_nt: TGCGCCAGCAGCCAGACAGGACAGGGTGAGACCCAGTACTTC
d_call: TRBD1
clone_size: -
j_call: TRBJ2-5
v_call: TRBV4-1

cdr3_aa: CVSSLDGGKDEKLFF
cdr3_nt: TGTGTCAGCAGCTTAGATGGGGGGAAGGATGAAAAACTGTTTTTT
d_call: -
clone_size: few
j_call: TRBJ1-4
v_call: TRBV7-2

cdr3_aa: CASSPTYTQFQETQYF
cdr3_nt: TGTGCCAGCAGCCCGACCTATACACAGTTCCAAGAGACCCAGTACTTC
d_call: -
clone_size: -
j_call: TRBJ2-5
v_call: TRBV4-2

cdr3_aa: CASSSQGVGDTQYF
cdr3_nt: TGTGCCAGCAGTTCCCAAGGGGTCGGAGATACGCAGTATTTT
d_call: -
clone_size: many
j_call: TRBJ2-3
v_call: TRBV28

cdr3_aa: CASSLTGDYEQYF
cdr3_nt: TGTGCCAGCAGCCTGACAGGCGACTACGAGCAGTACTTC
d_call: -
clone_size: many
j_call: TRBJ2-7
v_call: TRBV2

cdr3_aa: CASGAHLTSGLMNTEAFF
cdr3_nt: TGTGCTAGTGGTGCCCACTTGACGTCGGGGCTCATGAACACTGAAGCTTTCTTT
d_call: -
clone_size: many
j_call: TRBJ1-1
v_call: TRBV12-5

cdr3_aa: CASSEPPSGRANEQFF
cdr3_nt: TGCGCCAGCAGTGAGCCACCTAGCGGGAGGGCCAATGAGCAGTTCTTC
d_call: TRBD2
clone_size: many
j_call: TRBJ2-1
v_call: TRBV10-2

cdr3_aa: CASSSQGHTIYF
cdr3_nt: TGTGCCAGCAGCTCACAGGGGCACACCATATATTTT
d_call: TRBD1
clone_size: -
j_call: TRBJ1-3
v_call: TRBV7-9

cdr3_aa: CASSSLSKPQHF
cdr3_nt: TGTGCCAGCAGCTCCCTCAGCAAGCCCCAGCATTTT
d_call: -
clone_size: many
j_call: TRBJ1-5
v_call: TRBV28

cdr3_aa: CASSPRQGGVGELFF
cdr3_nt: TGCGCCAGCAGCCCAAGACAGGGTGGCGTCGGGGAGCTGTTTTTT
d_call: TRBD1
clone_size: few
j_call: TRBJ2-2
v_call: TRBV4-1

cdr3_aa: CASSFPTGGPGELFF
cdr3_nt: TGTGCCAGCAGCTTTCCAACAGGGGGCCCCGGGGAGCTGTTTTTT
d_call: TRBD1
clone_size: many
j_call: TRBJ2-2
v_call: TRBV7-6

cdr3_aa: CAWSPGPPLEQYF
cdr3_nt: TGTGCCTGGAGCCCGGGACCACCCTTAGAGCAGTACTTC
d_call: -
clone_size: many
j_call: TRBJ2-7
v_call: TRBV30

cdr3_aa: CASSARDLSWGGYTF
cdr3_nt: TGTGCCAGCAGCGCCCGGGACTTATCTTGGGGGGGCTACACCTTC
d_call: -
clone_size: -
j_call: TRBJ1-2
v_call: TRBV9

cdr3_aa: CASSPQDTRGETQYF
cdr3_nt: TGCGCCAGCAGCCCCCAGGACACAAGAGGGGAGACCCAGTACTTC
d_call: -
clone_size: -
j_call: TRBJ2-5
v_call: TRBV4-1

cdr3_aa: CASTKGGGHYGYTF
cdr3_nt: TGTGCCAGCACTAAGGGCGGTGGGCACTATGGCTACACCTTC
d_call: -
clone_size: few
j_call: TRBJ1-2
v_call: TRBV27

cdr3_aa: CASSDGSWDEQFF
cdr3_nt: TGTGCCAGCAGCGATGGTAGTTGGGATGAGCAGTTCTTC
d_call: -
clone_size: -
j_call: TRBJ2-1
v_call: TRBV9

cdr3_aa: CASSRGQQFF
cdr3_nt: TGTGCCAGCAGTAGGGGACAGCAGTTCTTC
d_call: -
clone_size: few
j_call: TRBJ2-1
v_call: TRBV6-1

cdr3_aa: CASSSTGLASYNEQFF
cdr3_nt: TGTGCCAGCAGCTCGACGGGACTCGCGTCCTACAATGAGCAGTTCTTC
d_call: -
clone_size: few
j_call: TRBJ2-1
v_call: TRBV7-9

cdr3_aa: CASRLSGSQETQYF
cdr3_nt: TGTGCCAGCAGACTCAGCGGGAGTCAAGAGACCCAGTACTTC
d_call: TRBD2
clone_size: once
j_call: TRBJ2-5
v_call: TRBV7-2

cdr3_aa: CASRGAGGETQYF
cdr3_nt: TGTGCCAGCAGGGGAGCGGGAGGAGAGACCCAGTACTTC
d_call: TRBD2
clone_size: many
j_call: TRBJ2-5
v_call: TRBV12-3/TRBV12-4

cdr3_aa: CASSLNRGGNVLTF
cdr3_nt: TGTGCCAGCAGCCTTAACAGGGGAGGCAACGTCCTGACTTTC
d_call: -
clone_size: many
j_call: TRBJ2-6
v_call: TRBV7-6

cdr3_aa: CSFRVGGRETQYF
cdr3_nt: TGCAGTTTTCGGGTGGGGGGTCGGGAGACCCAGTACTTC
d_call: -
clone_size: -
j_call: TRBJ2-5
v_call: TRBV20-1

cdr3_aa: CASKGVLAGYNEQFF
cdr3_nt: TGTGCCAGCAAAGGCGTCCTAGCGGGTTACAATGAGCAGTTCTTC
d_call: TRBD2
clone_size: -
j_call: TRBJ2-1
v_call: TRBV27

cdr3_aa: CASSLQASYEQYF
cdr3_nt: TGTGCCAGCAGCTTACAGGCATCCTACGAGCAGTACTTC
d_call: -
clone_size: few
j_call: TRBJ2-7
v_call: TRBV13

cdr3_aa: CASRWASGGYTF
cdr3_nt: TGTGCCAGTAGATGGGCCTCCGGGGGCTACACCTTC
d_call: -
clone_size: few
j_call: TRBJ1-2
v_call: TRBV19

cdr3_aa: CTSTSSGNTIYF
cdr3_nt: TGCACCAGCACTTCTTCGGGAAACACCATATATTTT
d_call: -
clone_size: -
j_call: TRBJ1-3
v_call: TRBV10-2